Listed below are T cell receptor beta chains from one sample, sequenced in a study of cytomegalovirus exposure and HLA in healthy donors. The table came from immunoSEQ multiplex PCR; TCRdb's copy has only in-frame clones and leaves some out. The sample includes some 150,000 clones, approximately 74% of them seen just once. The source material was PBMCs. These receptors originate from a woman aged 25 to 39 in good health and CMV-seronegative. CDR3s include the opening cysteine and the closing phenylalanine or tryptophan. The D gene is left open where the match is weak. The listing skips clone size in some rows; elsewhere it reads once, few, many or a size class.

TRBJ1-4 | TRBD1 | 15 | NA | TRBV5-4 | CASSLAGQGAEKLFF | TGTGCCAGCAGCTTGGCCGGACAGGGGGCTGAAAAACTGTTTTTT
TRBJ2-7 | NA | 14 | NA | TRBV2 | CASSEIQISYEQYF | TGTGCCAGCAGTGAAATACAGATCTCCTACGAGCAGTACTTC
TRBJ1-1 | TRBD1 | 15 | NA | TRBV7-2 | CASRRTGTGATEAFF | TGTGCCAGCAGGCGCACCGGGACAGGGGCCACTGAAGCTTTCTTT
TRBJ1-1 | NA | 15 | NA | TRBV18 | CASSPTGYWGTEAFF | TGTGCCAGCTCACCAACAGGGTATTGGGGCACTGAAGCTTTCTTT
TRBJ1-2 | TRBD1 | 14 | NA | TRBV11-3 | CASSQGVEGAGYTF | TGTGCCAGCAGCCAGGGGGTCGAGGGGGCCGGCTACACCTTC
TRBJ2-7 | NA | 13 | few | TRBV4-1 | CASSRDNSYEQYF | TGCGCCAGCAGCCGGGACAACTCCTACGAGCAGTACTTC
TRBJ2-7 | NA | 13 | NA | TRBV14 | CASSQDGGDEQYF | TGTGCCAGCAGCCAAGATGGAGGGGACGAGCAGTACTTC
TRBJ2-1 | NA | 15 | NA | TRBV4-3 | CASSQGTRSYNEQFF | TGCGCCAGCAGCCAAGGAACTCGCTCCTACAATGAGCAGTTCTTC
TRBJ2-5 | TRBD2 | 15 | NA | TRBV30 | CAWSGLAGDQETQYF | TGTGCCTGGAGCGGGTTAGCGGGGGACCAAGAGACCCAGTACTTC
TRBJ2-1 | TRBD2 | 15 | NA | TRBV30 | CAWSVAASGGVEQFF | TGTGCCTGGAGTGTCGCGGCTAGCGGGGGGGTTGAGCAGTTCTTC
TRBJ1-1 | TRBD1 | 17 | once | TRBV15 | CATSKPLSDRGNTEAFF | TGTGCCACCAGCAAGCCCTTGTCCGACAGGGGGAACACTGAAGCTTTCTTT
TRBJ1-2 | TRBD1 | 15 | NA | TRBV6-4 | CASSEDSGGSYGYTF | TGTGCCAGCAGCGAGGACTCAGGGGGCTCGTATGGCTACACCTTC
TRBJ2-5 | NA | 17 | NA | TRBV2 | CASSETRGPRAGETQYF | TGTGCCAGCAGTGAAACTCGAGGACCCCGGGCGGGAGAGACCCAGTACTTC
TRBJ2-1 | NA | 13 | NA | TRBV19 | CASSVRASPEQFF | TGTGCCAGTAGCGTGAGGGCCTCGCCTGAGCAGTTCTTC
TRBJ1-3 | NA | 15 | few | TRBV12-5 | CASGLDGGAGNTIYF | TGTGCTAGTGGTTTGGATGGGGGGGCGGGAAACACCATATATTTT
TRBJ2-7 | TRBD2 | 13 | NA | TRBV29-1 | CSVRLAGRHEQYF | TGCAGCGTGCGACTAGCGGGCCGCCACGAGCAGTACTTC
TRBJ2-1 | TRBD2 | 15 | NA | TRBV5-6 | CASSPGLVGFREQFF | TGTGCCAGCAGTCCGGGACTAGTAGGTTTCCGTGAGCAGTTCTTC
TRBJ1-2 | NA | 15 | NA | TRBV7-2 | CASSRRGQANYGYTF | TGTGCCAGCAGTCGGCGGGGGCAAGCTAACTATGGCTACACCTTC
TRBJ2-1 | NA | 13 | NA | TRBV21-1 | CASPVRTYNEQFF | TGTGCCAGCCCAGTTCGAACCTACAATGAGCAGTTCTTC
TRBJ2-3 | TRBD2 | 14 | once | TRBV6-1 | CAGGREEFPDTQYF | TGTGCCGGGGGGAGGGAAGAGTTCCCAGATACGCAGTATTTT
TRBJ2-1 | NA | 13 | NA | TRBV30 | CAWSSRGINEQFF | TGTGCCTGGAGTTCCCGGGGGATCAATGAGCAGTTCTTC
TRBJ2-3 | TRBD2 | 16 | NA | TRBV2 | CASIASGRPGTDTQYF | TGTGCCAGCATAGCTAGCGGGCGCCCAGGCACAGATACGCAGTATTTT
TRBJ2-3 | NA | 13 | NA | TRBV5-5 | CASSLEGADTQYF | TGTGCCAGCAGCTTGGAGGGAGCAGATACGCAGTATTTT
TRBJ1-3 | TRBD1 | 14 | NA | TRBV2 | CASSEGTGVDTIYF | TGTGCCAGCAGTGAGGGGACAGGGGTTGACACCATATATTTT
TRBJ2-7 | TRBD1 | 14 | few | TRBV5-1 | CASSSTTGTHEQYF | TGCGCCAGCAGCTCTACGACAGGGACCCACGAGCAGTACTTC
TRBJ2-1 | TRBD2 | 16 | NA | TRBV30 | CAWTGPLAGSYNEQFF | TGTGCCTGGACCGGACCACTAGCGGGCTCCTACAATGAGCAGTTCTTC
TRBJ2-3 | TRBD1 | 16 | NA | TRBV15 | CATSRDRVGSGDTQYF | TGTGCCACCAGCAGGGACAGGGTGGGCAGTGGAGATACGCAGTATTTT
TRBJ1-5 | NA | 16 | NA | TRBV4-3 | CASSQDWAGRGQPQHF | TGCGCCAGCAGCCAAGATTGGGCAGGGAGGGGTCAGCCCCAGCATTTT
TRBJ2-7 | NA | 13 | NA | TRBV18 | CASSAGAWGEQYF | TGTGCCAGCTCAGCGGGGGCTTGGGGCGAGCAGTACTTC
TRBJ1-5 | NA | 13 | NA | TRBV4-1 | CASSQVENQPQHF | TGCGCCAGCAGCCAAGTGGAGAATCAGCCCCAGCATTTT
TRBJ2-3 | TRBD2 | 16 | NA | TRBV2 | CASRDVMWGGTDTQYF | TGTGCCAGCAGAGATGTCATGTGGGGAGGGACAGATACGCAGTATTTT
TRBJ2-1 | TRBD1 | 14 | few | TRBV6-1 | CASSYGDRDNEQFF | TGTGCCAGCAGTTATGGGGACAGGGACAATGAGCAGTTCTTC
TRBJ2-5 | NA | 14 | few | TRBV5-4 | CASSLAGQQETQYF | TGTGCCAGCAGCTTGGCCGGACAGCAAGAGACCCAGTACTTC
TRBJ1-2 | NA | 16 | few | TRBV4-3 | CASSQERGLRGYGYTF | TGCGCCAGCAGCCAAGAGCGAGGACTCCGGGGCTATGGCTACACCTTC
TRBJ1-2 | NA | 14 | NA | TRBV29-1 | CSGRDRRTNYGYTF | TGCAGCGGACGCGACAGGCGAACTAACTATGGCTACACCTTC
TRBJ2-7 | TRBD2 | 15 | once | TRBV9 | CASSSKAGGSGEQYF | TGTGCCAGCAGCTCCAAGGCGGGGGGATCGGGCGAGCAGTACTTC
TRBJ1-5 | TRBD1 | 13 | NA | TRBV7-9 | CASSETGNQPQHF | TGTGCCAGCAGCGAGACAGGGAATCAGCCCCAGCATTTT
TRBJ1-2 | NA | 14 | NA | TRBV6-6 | CASSYGGPGNGYTF | TGTGCCAGCAGTTACGGGGGCCCAGGGAATGGCTACACCTTC
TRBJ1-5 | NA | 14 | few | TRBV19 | CASSIWGGGQPQHF | TGTGCCAGTAGTATATGGGGCGGAGGGCAGCCCCAGCATTTT
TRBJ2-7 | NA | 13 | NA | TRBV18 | CASSTSGFNEQYF | TGTGCCAGCTCCACCTCCGGGTTCAACGAGCAGTACTTC
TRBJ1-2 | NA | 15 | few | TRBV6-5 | CASSYSDSFNYGYTF | TGTGCCAGCAGTTACTCGGACAGTTTCAACTATGGCTACACCTTC
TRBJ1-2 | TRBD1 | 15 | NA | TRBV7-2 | CASSLARTGDYGYTF | TGTGCCAGCAGCTTAGCGCGGACAGGGGACTATGGCTACACCTTC
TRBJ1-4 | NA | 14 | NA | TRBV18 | CASSTRTGNEKLFF | TGTGCCAGCTCAACGAGAACAGGAAATGAAAAACTGTTTTTT
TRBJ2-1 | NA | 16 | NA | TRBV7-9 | CASSSPKLSSYNEQFF | TGTGCCAGCAGTTCTCCAAAGCTTAGCTCCTACAATGAGCAGTTCTTC
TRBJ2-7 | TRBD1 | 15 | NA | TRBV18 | CASSLLGTGDDEQYF | TGTGCCAGCTCACTCCTCGGGACAGGGGACGACGAGCAGTACTTC
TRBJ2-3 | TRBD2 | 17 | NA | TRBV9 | CASSVGELAGSTDTQYF | TGTGCCAGCAGCGTAGGGGAGTTAGCGGGTAGTACAGATACGCAGTATTTT
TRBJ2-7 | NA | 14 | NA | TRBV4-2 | CASSQDAITGEQYF | TGTGCCAGCAGCCAAGATGCCATAACAGGCGAGCAGTACTTC
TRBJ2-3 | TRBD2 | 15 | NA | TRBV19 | CASSIVGGNQDTQYF | TGTGCCAGTAGTATAGTCGGGGGGAATCAAGATACGCAGTATTTT
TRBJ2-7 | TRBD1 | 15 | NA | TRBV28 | CASSLAGQGDSEQYF | TGTGCCAGCAGTTTAGCCGGACAGGGGGACAGCGAGCAGTACTTC
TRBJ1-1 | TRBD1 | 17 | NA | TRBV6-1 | CASSGFRDRGYNTEAFF | TGTGCCAGCAGTGGATTCCGGGACAGGGGGTATAACACTGAAGCTTTCTTT